A single sample gave rise to the 31 T cell receptor beta chains below, sequenced in a study of blood T cell repertoires in COVID-19. TCRdb's table, derived via immunoSEQ multiplex PCR, lists solely in-frame clones and lacks some. The table shows under 200,000 clones, with about 85% occurring only once. The sequenced material came from peripheral blood. These receptors all stem from a woman aged 80 or older with acute or convalescent COVID-19.

Worth noting for this clone: This specimen includes other DNA sequences encoding the same CDR3. The chain couples TRBV5-1 to TRBJ2-5, with TRBD2 as a possible D gene (6 bases). V shed 0 bases and J shed 4 bases, with 13 bases lying between them. Germline CDR1 SGHRS, CDR2 YFSETQ. CDR3 size: 15 residues. The CDR3 loop reads CASSLAGTGGETQYF. The DNA of the CDR3 is TGCGCCAGCAGCTTGGCCGGGACTGGCGGAGAGACCCAGTACTTC.

This sequence joins TRBV28 and TRBJ2-2, with D tentatively TRBD1 (5 bases). The germline CDR1 and CDR2 sequences are MDHEN and SYDVKM. V was trimmed by 8 bases and J by 1 base, leaving 20 bases between them. The CDR3 consists of 17 residues. This CDR3 reads CASHTTMGQVNTGELFF. CDR3 nucleotides: TGTGCCAGCCACACTACCATGGGGCAGGTGAACACCGGGGAGCTGTTTTTT.

DNA of the CDR3: TGTGCCAGCAGCCAAGGAAACTCGAAAACAGATACGCAGTATTTT. Translated, it gives CASSQGNSKTDTQYF. The J gene is TRBJ2-3, the V gene TRBV4-2, with D hard to call. Germline lookup yields CDR1 LGHNA and CDR2 YNFKEQ. This CDR3 contains 15 residues. With 1 base removed from V and 3 bases from J, the gap between germline ends came to 11 bases.

The chain is built from TRBV9 and TRBJ1-2; TRBD1 agrees at 7 bases. This CDR3 contains 14 residues. Germline CDR1 SGDLS, CDR2 YYNGEE. V was pared by 5 bases and J by 2 bases, with 6 bases of the junction left unmatched. CDR3 sequence: CASSDGTANYGYTF. For the CDR3, the DNA is TGTGCCAGCAGTGACGGGACAGCCAACTATGGCTACACCTTC.

For this clone: This specimen includes other DNA sequences encoding the same CDR3. V is TRBV27 and J is TRBJ1-5; unclear D gene. Germline CDR1 is MNHEY and CDR2 is SMNVEV (reference sequence). V was trimmed by 3 bases and J by 0 bases, leaving 3 bases between them. The CDR3 extends over 13 amino acids. CDR3 sequence: CASSFYSNQPQHF. CDR3 DNA sequence: TGTGCCAGCAGTTTCTATAGCAATCAGCCCCAGCATTTT.

The V and J genes are TRBV5-6 and TRBJ1-2; 11 bases match TRBD1. This CDR3 is 13 amino acids long. J gave up 11 bases and V 1 base, and 4 bases lay outside the gene matches. Germline lookup yields CDR1 SGHDT and CDR2 YYEEEE. The CDR3 region has the DNA TGTGCCAGCAGCTTGATAGGGACAGGGGGGTACACCTTC. Amino acid sequence: CASSLIGTGGYTF. The whole variable domain, remainder taken from reference TRBV5-6 and TRBJ1-2, is DAGVTQSPTHLIKTRGQQVTLRCSPKSGHDTVSWYQQALGQGPQFIFQYYEEEERQRGNFPDRFSGHQFPNYSSELNVNALLLGDSALYLCASSLIGTGGYTFGSGTRLTVV.

The chain is built from TRBV7-9 and TRBJ2-1, with 8 bases matching TRBD2. CDR1 is SEHNR, CDR2 FQNEAQ, per germline (reference sequence). CDR3 length: 15 residues. Trimming took 1 base from V and 4 from J; bases not matched to a gene: 3. CDR3 in DNA: TGTGCCAGCAGCTTAGAACTAGCGGTATACAATGAGCAGTTCTTC. Residues: CASSLELAVYNEQFF.

The chain links TRBV10-2 to TRBJ2-1; D possibly corresponds to TRBD2 (5 bases). The V end lost 1 base, the J end lost 0 bases, and 10 bases lay between the germline ends. Looked up from germline, CDR1 is WSHSY and CDR2 is SAAADI. This CDR3 has 16 amino acids. The CDR3 bases are TGCGCCAGCAGTGAGTGGCGGGTCAGCTCCTACAATGAGCAGTTCTTC. Translation: CASSEWRVSSYNEQFF.

The V and J genes are TRBV6-5 and TRBJ2-3; D is uncertain. Per germline, CDR1 MNHEY and CDR2 SVGAGI. V was trimmed by 8 bases and J by 1 base, leaving 10 bases between them. This CDR3 comprises 13 residues. The CDR3 sequence: CASGPRRTDTQYF. The DNA of the CDR3 is TGTGCCAGCGGGCCCAGGCGCACAGATACGCAGTATTTT.

This chain links TRBV6-5 with TRBJ1-2; the D is unclear. Germline CDR1 and CDR2: MNHEY and SVGAGI. V was cut by 6 bases and J by 8 bases, with 13 bases left in between. CDR3 length: 12 residues. CDR3 sequence (DNA): TGTGCCAGCAGGACTCATTCCCACGGCTACACCTTC. Its translation: CASRTHSHGYTF.

CDR3: CASSFPGSSNQPQHF. The CDR3 DNA sequence: TGTGCCAGCAGCTTCCCGGGTAGTAGCAATCAGCCCCAGCATTTT. The chain has TRBV5-8 and TRBJ1-5; no reliable D call. V lost 2 bases to trimming and J lost 0 bases, with 9 bases between them. Germline CDR1 and CDR2: SGHTS and YDEGEE. This CDR3 has 15 residues.

The chain combines TRBV19 with TRBJ1-1; D possibly corresponds to TRBD1 (5 bases). The V gene's germline CDR1 is LNHDA and CDR2 SQIVND (reference sequence). The V end lost 6 bases, the J end lost 1 base, and 18 bases lay between the germline ends. This CDR3 contains 16 residues. The CDR3 nucleotides read TGTGCCAGTAGGGACGTCCTGGGAGGGGCGAACACTGAAGCTTTCTTT. It specifies CASRDVLGGANTEAFF.

In DNA form, the CDR3 reads TGTGCCAGCAGTTACGAGGGATCCGATGGCTACACCTTC. Protein: CASSYEGSDGYTF. This chain links TRBV6-2 or TRBV6-3 with TRBJ1-2; D not certain. Germline V gene sequence: CDR1 MNHEY, CDR2 SVGEGT. V was trimmed by 2 bases and J by 6 bases, leaving 10 bases between them. The CDR3 extends over 13 amino acids.

The gene calls are TRBV6-5 and TRBJ2-1; 8 nucleotides agree with TRBD2. Germline trimming cut 3 bases from V and 7 bases from J; bases unmatched to any gene: 11. There are 16 residues in the CDR3. Germline CDR1 is MNHEY and CDR2 is SVGAGI. CDR3: CASSYWGGSGTNEQFF. CDR3 nucleotides: TGTGCCAGCAGTTATTGGGGAGGTAGCGGGACGAATGAGCAGTTCTTC.

This clone showed up just once. The V call is TRBV5-6, the J call TRBJ2-1; 10 bases agree with TRBD2. There are 16 residues in the CDR3. Germline CDR1 is SGHDT and CDR2 is YYEEEE. With 2 bases clipped from V and 5 bases from J, the junction kept 7 bases outside the gene matches. CDR3 sequence (DNA): TGTGCCAGCAGCTTCGGATTCACTAGCGGGAACAATGAGCAGTTCTTC. Residues: CASSFGFTSGNNEQFF.

The chain couples TRBV4-1 to TRBJ1-2; the D is unclear. The CDR3 contains 13 residues. Germline values: CDR1 MGHRA, CDR2 YSYEKL. Trimming shortened V by 5 bases and J by 3 bases, and 10 bases separated the two germline ends. The CDR3 sequence: CASSETRDYGYTF. CDR3 DNA sequence: TGCGCCAGCAGCGAAACGAGGGACTATGGCTACACCTTC.

The V call is TRBV9, the J call TRBJ1-4; tentative D call: TRBD1 (6 bases). This CDR3 comprises 15 residues. CDR1 is SGDLS and CDR2 is YYNGEE in the germline V gene. Trimming removed 4 bases at V and 8 bases at J, with 18 bases between. The CDR3 loop reads CASSPWKGVSEKLFF. The CDR3 DNA is TGTGCCAGCAGCCCATGGAAGGGGGTTAGCGAAAAACTGTTTTTT.

This sequence joins TRBV19 and TRBJ1-4; 9 nucleotides agree with TRBD1. The V gene end was trimmed by 7 bases and the J gene end by 7 bases; junction bases not matched to a gene: 25. Germline V gene sequence: CDR1 LNHDA, CDR2 SQIVND (reference sequence). The CDR3 contains 20 residues. This CDR3 is CASTTAGTGSRAQLGEKLFF. As DNA, the CDR3 is TGTGCCAGTACCACGGCCGGGACAGGGAGTCGGGCTCAGCTGGGTGAAAAACTGTTTTTT.

CDR3 nucleotides: TGTGCCAGCAGCATCGGGACAGGGACTTCACCCCTCCACTTT. This sequence encodes CASSIGTGTSPLHF. V gene TRBV9 combines with J gene TRBJ1-6, with TRBD1 identical over 9 bases. Losses at the gene ends were 4 bases for V and 9 bases for J; bases not matched to a gene: 5. Germline V gene lookup returns CDR1 SGDLS and CDR2 YYNGEE. The CDR3 runs to 14 residues.

The V and J genes are TRBV2 and TRBJ1-1, with D perhaps matching TRBD1 (5 bases). CDR3 length: 14 amino acids. The V gene's germline CDR1 is SNHLY and CDR2 FYNNEI. Trimming cost V 2 bases and J 5 bases, with 12 bases left between them. The CDR3 loop is CASSELWGVTEAFF. The CDR3, as DNA: TGTGCCAGCAGTGAATTGTGGGGGGTGACTGAAGCTTTCTTT.

This clone was seen once. The chain couples TRBV6-5 to TRBJ1-2; TRBD1 is a possible D gene (6 bases). Trimming pared 6 bases from V and 7 bases from J, leaving 15 bases between. This CDR3 comprises 13 residues. Germline CDR1 and CDR2: MNHEY and SVGAGI. CDR3 amino acids: CASSPSVRGGYTF. As DNA, the CDR3 is TGTGCCAGCAGCCCCTCTGTCAGGGGTGGCTACACCTTC.

The gene calls are TRBV10-3 and TRBJ2-7, with 7 bases aligning to TRBD1. Germline V CDR1 and CDR2: ENHRY, SYGVKD. V lost 6 bases, J lost 6 bases, and 5 bases stayed unmatched. The CDR3 is 12 amino acids. The CDR3 is CAIRGQTTEQYF. CDR3 coding DNA: TGTGCCATCAGGGGACAGACGACCGAGCAGTACTTC.

The rearrangement joins TRBV6-1 to TRBJ1-1; TRBD1 might be the D (5 bases). This CDR3 region has 15 residues. Looked up from germline, CDR1 is MNHNS and CDR2 is SASEGT. V gave up 2 bases and J gave up 1 base, with 11 bases separating them. CDR3 in DNA: TGTGCCAGCAGTGAACGCATGGGGGGGAACACTGAAGCTTTCTTT. Its protein product is CASSERMGGNTEAFF.

This clone was detected only a few times. The chain uses TRBV7-9 and TRBJ2-3, with 8 positions matching TRBD1. V was clipped by 5 bases and J by 5 bases; unmatched bases: 9. Germline V CDR1 and CDR2: SEHNR, FQNEAQ (reference sequence). The CDR3 contains 15 residues. Written as DNA, the CDR3 is TGTGCCAGCAGCCCGCGGACAGGGATGGAAGATACGCAGTATTTT. This encodes CASSPRTGMEDTQYF.

This chain connects TRBV27 to TRBJ2-1, with TRBD1 identical over 7 bases. CDR1 MNHEY and CDR2 SMNVEV come from the germline V gene (reference sequence). The CDR3 extends over 13 amino acids. Germline trimming cut 6 bases from V and 6 bases from J; bases unmatched to any gene: 5. The DNA for the CDR3 is TGTGCCAGCAGGGGGACAGCCGCCAATGAGCAGTTCTTC. This gives the protein CASRGTAANEQFF.

This chain uses TRBV27 with TRBJ2-7; 7 positions agree with TRBD1. CDR1 is MNHEY and CDR2 is SMNVEV in the germline V gene (reference sequence). J was trimmed by 3 bases and V by 5 bases; bases with no gene match: 4. The CDR3 is 13 amino acids. Here the CDR3 DNA reads TGTGCCAGCAGTGTCAGACAGGGCTACGAGCAGTACTTC. Protein sequence: CASSVRQGYEQYF.

This clone was recorded only once. This chain connects TRBV6-2 or TRBV6-3 to TRBJ2-7; TRBD1 is a possible D gene (6 bases). This CDR3 spans 16 amino acids. V lost 6 bases and J 2 bases, leaving 20 bases between the germline ends. The germline CDR1 and CDR2 sequences are MNHEY and SVGEGT. The CDR3 sequence is CASSTISRGSPYEQYF. DNA of the CDR3: TGTGCCAGCAGCACTATTTCCAGGGGTTCGCCCTACGAGCAGTACTTC.

The chain combines TRBV10-3 with TRBJ2-3; TRBD2 matches at 10 bases. The length of the CDR3 is 14 residues. V was clipped by 10 bases and J by 5 bases; unmatched bases: 9. CDR1 and CDR2 from the germline V gene are ENHRY and SYGVKD. Here the CDR3 DNA reads TGTGCCACCACCGGGACTAGCGCGGGAGATACGCAGTATTTT. Translating it yields CATTGTSAGDTQYF.

This clone occurred a few times. The chain links TRBV12-3 or TRBV12-4 to TRBJ1-6; the match to TRBD1 covers 7 bases. This CDR3 region has 11 residues. The ends lost 6 bases at V and 14 bases at J; junction bases unmatched: 4. The CDR3: CASSPTGTLHF. CDR3 DNA sequence: TGTGCCAGCAGCCCGACAGGGACCCTCCACTTT.

The V call is TRBV5-1, the J call TRBJ2-1; TRBD2 agrees at 7 bases. The CDR3 has 15 amino acids. Unmatched junction bases numbered 5, after V lost 5 bases and J lost 0 bases. The germline V gene has CDR1 SGHRS and CDR2 YFSETQ. DNA for the CDR3: TGCGCCAGCAGAAAAAGCGGGACCTCCTACAATGAGCAGTTCTTC. Protein product: CASRKSGTSYNEQFF.

The chain combines TRBV24-1 with TRBJ2-7, with TRBD1 as a possible D gene (6 bases). Germline V gives CDR1 KGHDR, CDR2 SFDVKD. The CDR3 spans 17 residues. V lost 6 bases, J lost 2 bases, and 22 bases lay in between. CDR3 DNA: TGTGCCACCAGTCCTGAAGGGGGTTCCCATGTTCCCTACGAGCAGTACTTC. Residues: CATSPEGGSHVPYEQYF.